This T cell receptor (beta chain) is drawn from a study of blood T cell repertoires in COVID-19. About the research overall: COVID-19 samples from acute and convalescent phases originated in the United States, Italy and Spain. Sources were T cells, B-cell-depleted T cells, or PBMCs; the material itself was cDNA or gDNA.

Per the study methods: How many nucleated cells were present was estimated from reference gene primer amplification. The method was immunoSEQ multiplex PCR; TCRdb's version includes in-frame clones alone and lacks a portion of them. V and J calls and clone size are as listed in that table; D and trimming were resolved from the DNA. Seen here are 200,000 to 300,000 clones, roughly 91% observed once, and the top ten hold over 0.65%. This TCR derives from a man aged 30-40 years with COVID-19, enrolled during active disease. Source material: peripheral blood.

The CDR3 here is CASSQLGRNYGYTF. The CDR3 DNA follows: TGTGCCAGCAGCCAATTGGGCCGGAACTATGGCTACACCTTC. This chain links TRBV3-1 (or the pseudogene TRBV3-2) with TRBJ1-2, with D unresolved. Trimming pared 2 bases from V and 2 bases from J, leaving 9 bases between. The CDR3 is 14 amino acids. Germline CDR1 LGHDT, CDR2 YNNKEL (reference sequence).